This T cell receptor (beta chain) was recovered during a study of blood T cell repertoires in COVID-19. Study-level background: Acute and convalescent COVID-19 samples came from the United States, Italy and Spain. PBMCs, B-cell-depleted T cells, or T cells were the source of the cDNA or gDNA that made up the material.

Germline loops: CDR1 SGHDT, CDR2 YYEEEE. The CDR3 has 16 amino acids. V shed 0 bases, J shed 5 bases, and the junction held 7 bases outside the gene matches. How the authors handled the data: Nucleated cell number was recorded as an estimate derived from reference gene primer amplification. TCRdb's copy holds only in-frame clones and misses some; the assay was immunoSEQ multiplex PCR. The V and J calls and the clone size are those of that table, but D and trimming were determined from the DNA. The table shows about 210,000 clones, with more than 75% occurring only once. Specimen: peripheral blood. The origin of this receptor is a woman in her thirties or forties with acute or convalescent COVID-19. This chain connects TRBV5-6 to TRBJ2-2, with 7 bases that match TRBD2. In DNA, the CDR3 is TGTGCCAGCAGCTTGGATGCTAGCGGAGCAACCGGGGAGCTGTTTTTT. Its translation: CASSLDASGATGELFF.